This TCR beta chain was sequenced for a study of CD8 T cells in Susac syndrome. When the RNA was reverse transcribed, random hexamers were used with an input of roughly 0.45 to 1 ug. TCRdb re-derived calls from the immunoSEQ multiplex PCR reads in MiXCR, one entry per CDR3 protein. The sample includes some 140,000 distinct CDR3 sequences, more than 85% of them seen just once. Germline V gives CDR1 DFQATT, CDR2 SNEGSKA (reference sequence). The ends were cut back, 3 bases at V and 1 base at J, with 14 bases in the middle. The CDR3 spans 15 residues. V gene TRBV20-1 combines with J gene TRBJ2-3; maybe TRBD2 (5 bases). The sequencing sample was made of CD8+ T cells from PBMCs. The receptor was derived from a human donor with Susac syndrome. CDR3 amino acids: CSASPLSGRTDTQYF. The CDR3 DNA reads TGCAGTGCTAGTCCTCTCAGCGGCCGCACAGATACGCAGTATTTT.